The count of the clone carrying this T cell receptor beta chain is one. The data stem from a study of OX40 agonist ivuxolimab in advanced cancers. Germline V gene lookup returns CDR1 MDHEN and CDR2 SYDVKM. J lost 4 bases, V lost 0 bases, and 18 bases had no gene match. The CDR3 loop spans 20 amino acids. Only in-frame clones appear in the TCRdb table, and some are missing; sequencing was by immunoSEQ multiplex PCR. The sample holds about 42,000 clones; 85% to 90% are singletons and the top ten take 20% to 25%. This specimen consisted of CD4+ or CD8+ T cells sorted from blood, obtained in a trial of the OX40 agonist ivuxolimab. This clonotype originated in an adult with an advanced solid tumor such as melanoma, head and neck, liver or kidney cancer. This chain links TRBV28 with TRBJ1-2, with 9 bases aligning to TRBD1. CDR3 sequence (DNA): TGTGCCAGCAGTTTATGGGGAGACAGGGGGGAGTCCCTATCCCCCTATGGCTACACCTTC. Its translation is CASSLWGDRGESLSPYGYTF.